This T cell receptor beta chain was retrieved from a study of vaccination effects on CD4 cells after COVID-19. Findings and limits, study-wide: Infection-derived and vaccine-derived clones contracted markedly late after vaccination.

Antigen-specific CD4+ T cells were first expanded with viral peptide pools by the ViraFEST assay and only then sequenced. It was after roughly ten days of culture that CD4+ T cells were isolated. Each vaccine recipient was nucleocapsid antibody negative and had no prior SARS-CoV-2 infection. This clone turned up a few times. Its specificity is not known. Some clones are missing from TCRdb's copy, which holds only in-frame ones; the method was immunoSEQ multiplex PCR. The data show about 63,000 clones, around three quarters seen once. Germline CDR1 SGHKS, CDR2 YYEKEE (reference sequence). The CDR3 runs to 16 residues. The V and J ends lost 0 bases and 7 bases respectively, with 19 bases between them.

The sequence derives from a human donor who received a COVID-19 vaccine. The sequences come from CD4+ T cells from PBMCs cultured with HCoV-OC43 spike peptides, collected before COVID-19 vaccination. Subset: HCoV-OC43 spike overlapping peptide pool stimulation. This chain links TRBV5-5 with TRBJ1-2; D might be TRBD1 (5 bases). CDR3 DNA sequence: TGTGCCAGCAGCTTGGGCGGGGGACTGGACGCTGGTGGCTACACCTTC. Amino acid sequence: CASSLGGGLDAGGYTF.